This T cell receptor beta chain emerged from a study of blood T cell repertoires in COVID-19. Study overall: Both acute and convalescent COVID-19 samples were obtained from the United States, Italy and Spain. Sources were T cells, B-cell-depleted T cells, or PBMCs; the material itself was cDNA or gDNA.

Original processing methods: Reference gene primer amplification yielded estimated nucleated cell counts. The data were produced by immunoSEQ multiplex PCR, yet TCRdb's version contains in-frame clones alone and is incomplete. Clone size and V and J calls were adopted from that table, with D and trimming inferred from the DNA. This sample has 200,000 to 300,000 clones; 86% occur once, and the top ten carry around 10%. The germline CDR1 and CDR2 sequences are LNHDA and SQIVND (reference sequence). CDR3 size: 13 residues. V lost 3 bases to trimming and J lost 3 bases, with 8 bases between them. Sequencing was carried out using peripheral blood. The V and J genes are TRBV19 and TRBJ1-1; D may be TRBD1 (5 bases). The TCR originated in a man aged 40-49 years who had recovered from COVID-19. As DNA, the CDR3 is TGTGCCAGTAGTATCACCAGGGACACTGAAGCTTTCTTT. Amino acid sequence: CASSITRDTEAFF.